The sequence of this T cell receptor (beta chain) was determined in a study of blood T cell repertoires in COVID-19. This clone occurred once. Its ends do not fully match the called genes, so a read error is possible. The germline gives CDR1 MNHEY, CDR2 SVGAGI. The CDR3 runs to 15 residues. TCRdb keeps only in-frame clones here, not all; method: immunoSEQ multiplex PCR. The repertoire has 90,000 to 120,000 clones, about 91% of them found once; the top ten carry around 7%. Sequencing was carried out using peripheral blood. The chain employs TRBV6-5 and TRBJ2-7; 7 bases are a match to TRBD2. The source is a man aged 45-65 years with active or convalescent COVID-19. The CDR3 here is CASIPGGTTPYDQYF. The CDR3 region has the DNA TGTGCCAGCATCCCCGGGGGGACCACTCCCTACGATCAGTACTTC.